What follows describes a single TCR beta chain. One Seattle source followed patients from active infection through their disease course. In the original workflow: It was from reference gene primer amplification that nucleated cell counts were estimated. Using immunoSEQ multiplex PCR, the repertoire was profiled, and TCRdb retains in-frame clones only, with some absent. From that table come the V and J calls and clone size; the DNA was used to work out D and trimming. The sample comprises more than 300,000 clones, 87% of which are singletons, and around 6% rests with the top ten. This sample was included in a study of blood T cell repertoires in COVID-19. Study-wide background: Material from acute and convalescent COVID-19 was sourced from the United States, Italy and Spain. PBMCs, B-cell-depleted T cells, or T cells provided the cDNA or gDNA that made up the material.

CDR1 and CDR2 (germline): SEHNR, FQNEAQ (reference sequence). This CDR3 comprises 15 residues. The TCR originated in a woman aged 45 to 65 with COVID-19, enrolled during active disease. This chain uses TRBV7-9 with TRBJ2-2, with 7 bases identical to TRBD2. Sequenced sample: peripheral blood. The CDR3 loop reads CAGGGRITNTGELFF. For the CDR3, the DNA is TGTGCGGGGGGAGGGCGGATCACGAACACCGGGGAGCTGTTTTTT.